The 3 T cell receptor beta chains below were found in one sample sequenced in a study of cytomegalovirus exposure and HLA in healthy donors (dated by TCRdb to 2016 to 2017). The library was obtained by the immunoSEQ multiplex PCR assay. TCRdb obtained this table from immuneACCESS and retained in-frame rearrangements with V and J assigned. These tables miss some clones; where compared with another copy, unresolved V genes account for less than half of the shortfall, and the remainder is unexplained. This sample lists some 260,000 clones; roughly 88% were detected once. Of the sample, 3% to 3.5% is held by the ten largest clones. Material: PBMCs. The receptors shown here come from a woman under 40 in good health and CMV-seronegative.

V and J are TRBV27 and TRBJ2-7; 12 bases map to TRBD2. Germline-derived CDR1 and CDR2 are MNHEY and SMNVEV (reference sequence). The CDR3 totals 15 residues. V was clipped by 5 bases and J by 7 bases; unmatched bases: 9. For the CDR3, the DNA is TGTGCCAGCAGTCCTCTAGCGGGAGGGGATCGGGAGCAGTACTTC. This sequence encodes CASSPLAGGDREQYF.

The chain couples TRBV25-1 to TRBJ1-3, with unresolved D. The CDR3 covers 16 residues. CDR1 is MGHDK, CDR2 SYGVNS, per germline. The V end was cut by 3 bases, the J end by 0 bases, with 12 bases between. DNA for the CDR3: TGTGCCAGCAGTGATGTCGGTGGAAGCTCTGGAAACACCATATATTTT. Translated: CASSDVGGSSGNTIYF.

The chain recombines TRBV14 with TRBJ2-7; D not certain. Trimming removed 2 bases from V and 6 bases from J, with 14 bases in between. This CDR3 is 14 amino acids long. CDR1 is SGHDN and CDR2 is FVKESK in the germline V gene. The CDR3: CASSQMTGNGEQYF. The CDR3 DNA sequence: TGTGCCAGCAGCCAAATGACCGGAAACGGCGAGCAGTACTTC.